Listed here are 21 T cell receptor beta chains from one sample, sequenced in a study of T cell repertoires in cytomegalovirus infection. TCRdb passed the reads through MiXCR, listing each CDR3 protein once. The table includes about 310,000 distinct CDR3 sequences, 17% detected once. The sample was PBMCs. Receptors were obtained from a human donor in good health (CMV status not recorded). Some clones in this sample may be carry-over from other donors' samples.

This clonotype was counted between two and nine times. The chain employs TRBV29-1 and TRBJ1-1, with 9 bases lining up with TRBD1. Germline CDR1 reads SQVTM; CDR2 reads ANQGSEA. V dropped 5 bases and J dropped 1; count of bases not matched to a gene: 17. This CDR3 is built from 18 residues. The DNA of the CDR3 is TGCAGCGTTCAAACCGGGACAGGGCTTTGGGGGAGGAACACTGAAGCTTTCTTT. This translates into CSVQTGTGLWGRNTEAFF.

For this clonotype: This may stem from a read error, because a much larger clone lies one nucleotide away. V and J are TRBV10-3 and TRBJ1-1; perhaps TRBD1 as D (5 bases). This CDR3 is built from 15 residues. Germline CDR1 is ENHRY and CDR2 is SYGVKD. The V gene lost 0 bases and the J gene lost 7 bases, with 15 bases spanning the gap. CDR3 nucleotide sequence: TGTGCCATCAGTGAGTCCGGACAAGGCTACAATGAAGCTTTCTTT. This codes for CAISESGQGYNEAFF.

This clonotype was detected only a few times. V is TRBV28 and J is TRBJ1-2; maybe TRBD1 (6 bases). The V gene's germline CDR1 is MDHEN and CDR2 SYDVKM. The length of the CDR3 is 13 residues. The V and J ends lost 2 bases and 7 bases respectively, with 11 bases between them. CDR3 nucleotide sequence: TGTGCCAGCAGTTTAAACAGGGTTGGTGGCTACACCTTC. Its translation is CASSLNRVGGYTF.

This clonotype was counted many times. The J gene is TRBJ2-7, the V gene TRBV4-3, with 7 positions matching TRBD1. This CDR3 is built from 14 residues. Germline lookup yields CDR1 LGHNA and CDR2 YSLEER. The V segment lost 0 bases and the J segment 7 bases; nucleotides outside the gene matches: 6. CDR3 loop: CASSQDIGRGEQYF. CDR3 nucleotides: TGCGCCAGCAGCCAAGATATCGGCAGGGGGGAGCAGTACTTC.

Many counts were recorded for this clonotype. The V call is TRBV24-1, the J call TRBJ2-3; D possibly corresponds to TRBD2 (7 bases). V shed 4 bases and J shed 3 bases, with 13 bases lying between them. Germline-derived CDR1 and CDR2 are KGHDR and SFDVKD. There are 15 residues in the CDR3. The CDR3 protein is CATSDTGRGTDTQYF. CDR3 DNA sequence: TGTGCCACCAGTGACACAGGGAGGGGTACAGATACGCAGTATTTT.

The genes are TRBV28 and TRBJ2-6; TRBD1 aligns across 7 bases. V was clipped by 3 bases and J by 0 bases; unmatched bases: 23. The germline V gene encodes CDR1 MDHEN and CDR2 SYDVKM. The CDR3 runs to 23 residues. The CDR3 nucleotides read TGTGCCAGCAGTTTTTTTAATCACAGGGGTGCACACAGGCAGAGCTCTGGGGCCAACGTCCTGACTTTC. It codes for CASSFFNHRGAHRQSSGANVLTF.

The chain joins TRBV15 to TRBJ1-1; weak D call: TRBD1 (5 bases). The CDR3 totals 14 residues. Germline values: CDR1 LNHNV, CDR2 YYDKDF (reference sequence). V gave up 6 bases and J gave up 4 bases, with 15 bases separating them. The chain's CDR3 is CATRGRVLGTEAFF. The CDR3 bases are TGTGCCACCAGGGGCAGGGTGTTGGGCACTGAAGCTTTCTTT.

This clonotype has only a few counts. V is TRBV7-8 and J is TRBJ2-4, with TRBD1 matching 9 bases. V shed 1 base, J shed 8 bases, and the junction held 12 bases outside the gene matches. The length of the CDR3 is 17 residues. In germline, CDR1 is SGHVS, CDR2 FQNEAQ. The CDR3 region has the DNA TGTGCCAGCAGCTTAGGGACAGGGGCCTTAGGTGGTGACATTCAGTACTTC. Amino acid sequence: CASSLGTGALGGDIQYF.

This chain connects TRBV29-1 to TRBJ1-4; 7 positions agree with TRBD1. V shed 1 base and J 8 bases; nucleotides not matched to a gene: 7. Germline V gives CDR1 SQVTM, CDR2 ANQGSEA. The CDR3 loop spans 14 amino acids. The CDR3 is CSVEGGGGGEKLFF. CDR3 DNA sequence: TGCAGCGTTGAAGGTGGAGGGGGCGGGGAAAAACTGTTTTTT.

This clonotype was counted only a few times. The chain carries TRBV5-1 and TRBJ1-2, with D perhaps matching TRBD1 (6 bases). CDR1 is SGHRS and CDR2 is YFSETQ in the germline V gene. This CDR3 is built from 15 residues. Trimming cost V 3 bases and J 2 bases, with 14 bases left between them. The CDR3 nucleotides read TGCGCCAGCAGCTGGGGGCAGGGTCGGAACTATGGCTACACCTTC. Translating gives CASSWGQGRNYGYTF.

This chain joins TRBV12-3 or TRBV12-4 and TRBJ2-5, with no clear D. The CDR3 runs to 13 residues. The ends were cut back, 7 bases at V and 7 bases at J, with 16 bases in the middle. Here the CDR3 DNA reads TGTGCCAGCACCCTTCTTGAACGAGGGACCCAGTACTTC. This sequence encodes CASTLLERGTQYF.

This clonotype appeared a few times. The V and J genes are TRBV7-6 and TRBJ2-7, with 7 bases lining up with TRBD1. V was clipped by 5 bases and J by 6 bases; unmatched bases: 16. CDR3 length equals 16 residues. Looked up from germline, CDR1 is SGHVS and CDR2 is FNYEAQ. CDR3 region: CASSPKPDRDYGEQYF. The CDR3 DNA is TGTGCCAGCAGCCCGAAACCCGACAGGGATTATGGCGAGCAGTACTTC.

The chain uses TRBV15 and TRBJ2-3, with D hard to call. The germline V and J ends were trimmed by 0 bases and 5 bases, with 6 bases remaining between them. Looked up from germline, CDR1 is LNHNV and CDR2 is YYDKDF (reference sequence). This CDR3 spans 13 amino acids. CDR3 protein: CATSRDRQDTQYF. In nucleotides, the CDR3 is TGTGCCACCAGCAGAGATCGGCAAGATACGCAGTATTTT.

This clonotype has a handful of counts. The gene calls are TRBV5-5 and TRBJ2-4; the D gene is possibly TRBD2 (6 bases). The germline CDR1 and CDR2 sequences are SGHKS and YYEKEE (reference sequence). The V end lost 6 bases, the J end lost 6 bases, and 13 bases lay between the germline ends. The CDR3 loop spans 13 amino acids. CDR3 sequence reads: CASTFLGGNIQYF. CDR3 DNA sequence: TGTGCCAGCACCTTTCTCGGGGGAAACATTCAGTACTTC. The variable domain in full, completed from reference TRBV5-5 and TRBJ2-4, reads DAGVTQSPTHLIKTRGQQVTLRCSPISGHKSVSWYQQVLGQGPQFIFQYYEKEERGRGNFPDRFSARQFPNYSSELNVNALLLGDSALYLCASTFLGGNIQYFGAGTRLSVL.

The chain recombines TRBV19 with TRBJ1-1; TRBD1 aligns across 9 bases. CDR1 and CDR2 (germline): LNHDA, SQIVND (reference sequence). This CDR3 has 16 amino acids. The trim removed 3 bases at V and 3 bases at J, leaving 8 bases unmatched. CDR3 sequence: CASSITPGQGDTEAFF. CDR3 nucleotide sequence: TGTGCCAGTAGTATTACACCGGGACAGGGTGACACTGAAGCTTTCTTT. Complete variable domain (other parts from reference TRBV19 and TRBJ1-1): DGGITQSPKYLFRKEGQNVTLSCEQNLNHDAMYWYRQDPGQGLRLIYYSQIVNDFQKGDIAEGYSVSREKKESFPLTVTSAQKNPTAFYLCASSITPGQGDTEAFFGQGTRLTVV.

Ten or more counts support this clonotype. The chain joins TRBV7-6 to TRBJ2-7, with D hard to call. There are 13 residues in the CDR3. Trimming removed 5 bases from V and 3 bases from J, with 11 bases in between. Per germline, CDR1 SGHVS and CDR2 FNYEAQ. DNA for the CDR3: TGTGCCAGCAGCCCTTACAAGGACTACGAGCAGTACTTC. It encodes CASSPYKDYEQYF. Full variable domain (rest looked up from reference TRBV7-6 and TRBJ2-7): GAGVSQSPRYKVTKRGQDVALRCDPISGHVSLYWYRQALGQGPEFLTYFNYEAQQDKSGLPNDRFSAERPEGSISTLTIQRTEQRDSAMYRCASSPYKDYEQYFGPGTRLTVT.

This chain links TRBV6-2 or TRBV6-3 with TRBJ1-5; no firm D call. Trimming took off 2 bases at V and 5 bases at J, with 10 bases between the two ends. There are 14 residues in the CDR3. Germline CDR1 and CDR2: MNHEY and SVGEGT. DNA of the CDR3: TGTGCCAGCAGTTACCCCCAACGGTATCAGCCCCAGCATTTT. It codes for CASSYPQRYQPQHF.

This clonotype was counted ten times or more. The chain uses TRBV7-9 and TRBJ1-2; D gene ambiguous. Trimming took off 4 bases at V and 0 bases at J, with 15 bases between the two ends. CDR1 SEHNR and CDR2 FQNEAQ come from the germline V gene (reference sequence). This CDR3 has 16 residues. In nucleotides, the CDR3 is TGTGCCAGCAGCTCAGACGTAGGGAGGACTAACTATGGCTACACCTTC. Amino acids: CASSSDVGRTNYGYTF.

V usage is TRBV6-6 and J usage is TRBJ1-2, with a possible D match to TRBD1 (5 bases). Germline CDR1 reads MNHNY; CDR2 reads SVGAGI (reference sequence). Trimming left V 2 bases short and J 2 bases short, with 15 bases between. The CDR3 extends over 16 amino acids. The CDR3 reads CASSYPEQGVNYGYTF. The CDR3 bases are TGTGCCAGCAGTTACCCAGAGCAGGGCGTGAACTATGGCTACACCTTC.

This clonotype has ten or more counts. The chain combines TRBV4-1 with TRBJ2-1; 9 nucleotides line up with TRBD2. V was clipped by 1 base and J by 2 bases; unmatched bases: 3. The germline gives CDR1 MGHRA, CDR2 YSYEKL. CDR3 length equals 16 residues. CDR3 residues: CASSQGLAATYNEQFF. The CDR3 bases are TGCGCCAGCAGCCAAGGACTAGCGGCCACCTACAATGAGCAGTTCTTC.

This clonotype occurred a few times. The chain links TRBV9 to TRBJ1-6, with D uncertain. V was cut by 4 bases and J by 7 bases, with 15 bases left in between. Germline V gene sequence: CDR1 SGDLS, CDR2 YYNGEE. There are 15 residues in the CDR3. The CDR3 sequence is CASSFSTVGNSPLHF. In DNA, the CDR3 is TGTGCCAGCAGCTTCTCCACAGTGGGAAATTCACCCCTCCACTTT.